The 27 T cell receptor beta chains in this list originate from one sample, sequenced in a study of blood T cells in healthy people across ages. With a J-beta primer mix and a sample-barcoded 5' primer, a second PCR ran about 7 to 12 cycles. TCRdb called the 5' RACE reads again in MiXCR, with one record for every CDR3 protein. The sample holds 1,300,000 or so distinct CDR3 sequences, 45% to 70% seen once. The sequenced sample consisted of blood. These receptors originate from a man younger than 35 in good health.

The rearrangement uses TRBV4-1 and TRBJ1-2; no firm D call. CDR3 length equals 15 residues. Trimming left V 3 bases short and J 1 base short, with 12 bases between. Germline V lookup: CDR1 MGHRA, CDR2 YSYEKL. The CDR3 nucleotides read TGCGCCAGCAGCCACCCGAGGCAGGTTAACTATGGCTACACCTTC. Amino acid sequence: CASSHPRQVNYGYTF.

The gene calls are TRBV4-1 and TRBJ2-3, with a possible D match to TRBD1 (5 bases). With 5 bases removed from V and 14 bases from J, the gap between germline ends came to 14 bases. The CDR3 extends over 11 amino acids. Germline V gene lookup returns CDR1 MGHRA and CDR2 YSYEKL. CDR3 loop: CASSSQGTRYF. CDR3 nucleotides: TGCGCCAGCAGCTCCCAGGGCACACGGTATTTT.

The chain carries TRBV29-1 and TRBJ2-5; D remains unclear. CDR3 size: 12 residues. Per germline, CDR1 SQVTM and CDR2 ANQGSEA. Trimming shortened V by 7 bases and J by 2 bases, and 11 bases separated the two germline ends. CDR3 loop: CSAVGVQETQYF. CDR3 DNA sequence: TGCAGCGCCGTAGGTGTTCAAGAGACCCAGTACTTC.

This clonotype has only one observation. The genes are TRBV3-1 and TRBJ2-1; D not certain. V shed 5 bases and J shed 5 bases, with 13 bases lying between them. The CDR3 is 14 residues long. Germline-derived CDR1 and CDR2 are LGHDT and YNNKEL (reference sequence). CDR3 bases: TGTGCCAGCAGCAATTTAGCACCGCACAATGAGCAGTTCTTC. Its translation: CASSNLAPHNEQFF.

V usage is TRBV29-1 and J usage is TRBJ2-5; 9 bases are a match to TRBD1. The CDR3 contains 14 residues. Germline V gene data show CDR1 as SQVTM and CDR2 as ANQGSEA. Trimming cost V 6 bases and J 11 bases; bases outside gene matches: 16. The chain's CDR3 is CSVREPGQGREQYF. The CDR3 coding sequence is TGCAGCGTGAGGGAACCGGGACAGGGCCGTGAGCAGTACTTC.

This chain uses TRBV24-1 with TRBJ2-5; a weak D match, TRBD1 (6 bases). This CDR3 is built from 15 residues. Trimming removed 9 bases at V and 2 bases at J, with 18 bases between. The germline V gene has CDR1 KGHDR and CDR2 SFDVKD. CDR3 protein: CATSFSQGPQETQYF. DNA of the CDR3: TGTGCCACCTCGTTCAGTCAGGGGCCACAAGAGACCCAGTACTTC.

Worth noting for this clonotype: Relative to the germline gene, one junction end is altered; a read error may explain this. The J gene is TRBJ1-1, the V gene TRBV14; the D gene is possibly TRBD1 (5 bases). In germline, CDR1 is SGHDN, CDR2 FVKESK. This CDR3 has 14 amino acids. CDR3 residues: CASSHSGPNTEAFF. CDR3 bases: TGTGCCAGCAGCCATTCGGGACCGAACACGGAAGCTTTCTTT.

CDR3 DNA sequence: TGTGCCAGCAGTTACGACGCGGGATTCAACGGCGAGCAGTACTTC. It is translated as CASSYDAGFNGEQYF. The chain carries TRBV6-5 and TRBJ2-7; a weak D match, TRBD2 (6 bases). V was cut by 2 bases and J by 6 bases, with 17 bases left in between. Germline V CDR1 and CDR2: MNHEY, SVGAGI. The CDR3 is 15 residues long.

The rearrangement uses TRBV6-5 and TRBJ1-2; D unclear. CDR1 and CDR2 (germline): MNHEY, SVGAGI. The CDR3 extends over 14 amino acids. Trimming left V 4 bases short and J 0 bases short, with 9 bases between. CDR3 in amino acids: CASSLGSPNYGYTF. The CDR3 bases are TGTGCCAGCAGTTTAGGCAGCCCTAACTATGGCTACACCTTC.

The rearrangement uses TRBV12-5 and TRBJ2-5; a possible D gene is TRBD2 (6 bases). The ends were cut back, 5 bases at V and 4 bases at J, with 14 bases in the middle. CDR3 size: 14 residues. The germline CDR1 and CDR2 sequences are LGHNT and FRNRAP. The CDR3 DNA sequence: TGTGCTAGTGGTGTCTCGGGGGTAGGAGAGACCCAGTACTTC. Its translation is CASGVSGVGETQYF.

This chain uses TRBV10-2 with TRBJ1-4; possibly TRBD1 for D (6 bases). The CDR3 totals 13 residues. Germline-derived CDR1 and CDR2 are WSHSY and SAAADI. V shed 3 bases and J shed 8 bases, with 10 bases lying between them. The chain's CDR3 is CASSDLRGEKLFF. CDR3 sequence (DNA): TGCGCCAGCAGTGACCTTAGGGGGGAAAAACTGTTTTTT.

The DNA for the CDR3 is TGTGCCAGCAGTTTAACCCGGTTGGATACGCAGTATTTT. It translates to CASSLTRLDTQYF. The chain carries TRBV27 and TRBJ2-3; D is unclear. The CDR3 is 13 residues long. Trimming cost V 2 bases and J 6 bases, with 9 bases left between them. In germline, CDR1 is MNHEY, CDR2 SMNVEV (reference sequence).

The chain is built from TRBV5-1 and TRBJ2-3; tentative D call: TRBD1 (6 bases). The CDR3 spans 17 residues. CDR1 is SGHRS and CDR2 is YFSETQ in the germline V gene. V lost 3 bases and J 4 bases, leaving 21 bases between the germline ends. The CDR3 DNA is TGCGCCAGCAGCTATACCAGGGGTCTAACTCAGGCAGATACGCAGTATTTT. As protein: CASSYTRGLTQADTQYF. The full variable domain, in which reference TRBV5-1 and TRBJ2-3 provide the parts outside the CDR3, is KAGVTQTPRYLIKTRGQQVTLSCSPISGHRSVSWYQQTPGQGLQFLFEYFSETQRNKGNFPGRFSGRQFSNSRSEMNVSTLELGDSALYLCASSYTRGLTQADTQYFGPGTRLTVL.

On this clonotype: An end of the junction differs from the germline gene, which may be a read error. The rearrangement joins TRBV29-1 to TRBJ2-1; D tentatively fits TRBD1 or TRBD2 (5 bases each). This CDR3 is built from 16 residues. Germline CDR1 and CDR2: SQVTM and ANQGSEA. In nucleotides, the CDR3 is TGCAGTGTTGAGGGGTTGGCTAGCCTCGCCTACAATGAGCAGTTCTTC. Its protein is CSVEGLASLAYNEQFF.

This clonotype was counted between two and nine times. V and J are TRBV9 and TRBJ2-7; D possibly matches TRBD1 or TRBD2 (5 bases each). The CDR3 extends over 13 amino acids. V lost 3 bases, J lost 3 bases, and 10 bases lay in between. Germline lookup yields CDR1 SGDLS and CDR2 YYNGEE. The CDR3 bases are TGTGCCAGCAGCGAGGGACCTTTCTACGAGCAGTACTTC. As protein: CASSEGPFYEQYF.

This chain connects TRBV6-1 to TRBJ2-2; no definite D call. This CDR3 spans 16 amino acids. The V gene lost 7 bases and the J gene lost 5 bases, with 20 bases spanning the gap. From germline, CDR1 is MNHNS and CDR2 SASEGT. The DNA of the CDR3 is TGTGCCAGCACCAATGACGGTGGGATTTATACCGGGGAGCTGTTTTTT. Its protein is CASTNDGGIYTGELFF.

The chain employs TRBV28 and TRBJ1-1; D is unclear. V lost 1 base and J 5 bases, leaving 11 bases between the germline ends. This CDR3 region has 14 residues. Germline CDR1 MDHEN, CDR2 SYDVKM. The CDR3 DNA is TGTGCCAGCAGTTTATTCCGGGGTAGGACTGAAGCTTTCTTT. Translating it yields CASSLFRGRTEAFF.

V and J are TRBV5-6 and TRBJ1-2; D uncertain. Germline V lookup: CDR1 SGHDT, CDR2 YYEEEE. The CDR3 runs 14 residues. Trimming removed 2 bases from V and 6 bases from J, with 14 bases in between. This chain's CDR3 is CASSFSRFSDGYTF. CDR3 bases: TGTGCCAGCAGCTTCTCCAGATTTTCTGATGGCTACACCTTC.

The chain joins TRBV20-1 to TRBJ2-1; tentatively, D is TRBD1 or TRBD2 (5 bases each). TRBJ2-7 explains the end of the DNA better; the J call may be wrong. The CDR3 runs to 14 residues. CDR1 is DFQATT and CDR2 is SNEGSKA in the germline V gene (reference sequence). Written as DNA, the CDR3 is TGCAGTCCCAAGCCAGGGACGGCCTACAATGAGCAGTACTTC. The encoded protein is CSPKPGTAYNEQYF.

This clonotype was seen a handful of times. The DNA of the CDR3 is TGTGCCAGCAGCCAACAGGCGGGGGCCTATGACTACGAGCAGTACTTC. As protein: CASSQQAGAYDYEQYF. J is TRBJ2-7 and V is TRBV28; possibly TRBD2 for D (7 bases). Germline V gene lookup returns CDR1 MDHEN and CDR2 SYDVKM. Trimming removed 6 bases from V and 3 bases from J, with 21 bases in between. This CDR3 contains 16 residues.

This chain joins TRBV20-1 and TRBJ1-2; 10 bases line up with TRBD1. V was clipped by 6 bases and J by 3 bases; unmatched bases: 13. The CDR3 length is 16 residues. Germline assignment: CDR1 DFQATT and CDR2 SNEGSKA (reference sequence). This CDR3 reads CSARSQTGGFDYGYTF. The CDR3 coding sequence is TGCAGTGCCAGATCCCAGACAGGGGGCTTTGACTATGGCTACACCTTC.

This rearrangement joins TRBV5-1 to TRBJ2-5; the D gene could be TRBD1 or TRBD2 (5 bases each). The CDR3 extends over 14 amino acids. CDR1 SGHRS and CDR2 YFSETQ come from the germline V gene. The V and J ends lost 0 bases and 5 bases respectively, with 11 bases between them. CDR3 residues: CASSLDSGLETQYF. The CDR3 region has the DNA TGCGCCAGCAGCTTGGATTCGGGGCTGGAGACCCAGTACTTC. The whole variable domain, filled in from reference TRBV5-1 and TRBJ2-5, reads KAGVTQTPRYLIKTRGQQVTLSCSPISGHRSVSWYQQTPGQGLQFLFEYFSETQRNKGNFPGRFSGRQFSNSRSEMNVSTLELGDSALYLCASSLDSGLETQYFGPGTRLLVL.

The CDR3 bases are TGTGCCAGCAGCTCAACTGTTAGCTCCTACAATGAGCAGTTCTTC. Its translation is CASSSTVSSYNEQFF. The V gene is TRBV7-9, the J gene TRBJ2-1; unclear D gene. In germline, CDR1 is SEHNR, CDR2 FQNEAQ (reference sequence). V lost 4 bases and J 0 bases, leaving 10 bases between the germline ends. The CDR3 spans 15 residues.

The J gene is TRBJ2-3, the V gene TRBV28, with D unclear. V was clipped by 6 bases and J by 2 bases, with 9 bases between them. The CDR3 extends over 13 amino acids. Germline values: CDR1 MDHEN, CDR2 SYDVKM. CDR3 in DNA: TGTGCCAGCAGAACACTGAACACAGATACGCAGTATTTT. It specifies CASRTLNTDTQYF.

To note about this clonotype: Mismatch with germline at one junction end may stem from a read error. V and J are TRBV29-1 and TRBJ2-5; 7 bases agree with TRBD2. The CDR3 is 16 amino acids. Germline V lookup: CDR1 SQVTM, CDR2 ANQGSEA. CDR3 protein: CGVLNGGGLISETQYF. In DNA, the CDR3 is TGCGGCGTCCTCAATGGGGGGGGACTTATTTCTGAGACCCAGTACTTC.

The chain joins TRBV20-1 to TRBJ2-1, with D uncertain. The V end was cut by 3 bases, the J end by 0 bases, with 9 bases between. The CDR3 sequence is 14 residues long. CDR1 DFQATT and CDR2 SNEGSKA come from the germline V gene (reference sequence). The CDR3 loop is CSASVSNSYNEQFF. The CDR3 bases are TGCAGTGCTAGTGTGTCTAACTCCTACAATGAGCAGTTCTTC.

This clonotype was recorded a few times. The V gene is TRBV29-1, the J gene TRBJ2-7; 8 nucleotides match TRBD1. The CDR3 covers 15 residues. With V trimmed by 6 bases and J by 0 bases, 10 bases remained unmatched. CDR1 SQVTM and CDR2 ANQGSEA come from the germline V gene. The CDR3, as DNA: TGCAGCGTCCGAGACAGGGGCCAAACCTCCTACGAGCAGTACTTC. Its protein is CSVRDRGQTSYEQYF.